This T cell receptor beta chain appears in the sequencing data of a study of molecular identifiers for immune sequencing clone quantification. This CDR3 comprises 20 residues. Trimming cost V 0 bases and J 0 bases, with 21 bases left between them. From germline, CDR1 is LGHNA and CDR2 YSLEER. Study-wide results and caveats: Clone sizes could be underestimated for highly expanded clones when identical TCR molecules share a barcode. Among effectors, clones above 20 RNA copies held over 97% of molecules; among naive cells, under 1%.

Comment on this clonotype: Antigen unknown.

TCRdb reprocessed the PCR reads with MiXCR, giving one entry per CDR3 protein. The sample consists of about 640,000 distinct CDR3 sequences, approximately 20% of them appearing once. The V call is TRBV4-3, the J call TRBJ1-5; D may be TRBD1 (6 bases). Sequences were obtained from naive CD8+ T cells from blood, with Jurkat cell RNA spiked in. The subset here: FACS-sorted CD8+CD4-CCR7+CD45RA+ naive T cells. The TCR sequence derives from a human donor in good health. Some libraries in this study had Jurkat cell RNA spiked in. The CDR3 region is CASSQEIGSTGIYSNQPQHF. CDR3 coding DNA: TGCGCCAGCAGCCAAGAGATCGGTTCGACAGGCATCTATAGCAATCAGCCCCAGCATTTT.